The T cell receptor (beta chain) described here comes from a study of glioma-infiltrating T cells. Regarding the study as a whole: Only very few CDR3 sequences appeared in both tissue and blood.

The CDR3 is made up of 13 amino acids. The germline V and J ends were trimmed by 4 bases and 0 bases, with 7 bases remaining between them. Germline V gene sequence: CDR1 SQVTM, CDR2 ANQGSEA. Remarks on this clonotype: Its matching antigen is unknown.

Amplification of TCR alpha and beta CDR3 regions from RNA used iRepertoire nested multiplex PCR. Input was roughly 85-450 ng of tissue mRNA or PBMC total RNA. TCRdb processed the multiplex PCR reads anew with MiXCR; each CDR3 protein has one entry. The sample holds roughly 100,000 distinct CDR3 sequences, approximately 28% seen once. The clonotype was recovered from a human donor with low-grade glioma or glioblastoma, undergoing nonglioma brain surgery, or in good health (not recorded which). The chain combines TRBV29-1 with TRBJ1-3; perhaps TRBD1 as D (6 bases). Sequenced material: glioma tissue, nonneoplastic brain tissue, or PBMCs (not recorded which). CDR3 nucleotides: TGCAGCGTTGTCAGGGGCTCTGGAAACACCATATATTTT. It specifies CSVVRGSGNTIYF.